This TCR beta chain is from a study of T cell responses to AZD1222 COVID-19 vaccine. Overall study findings and caveats: Baseline serology detected seropositivity in only a handful of AZD1222 recipients. As reported, nearly half of all spike-specific TCRs target variant regions that are unmutated.

Measured with immunoSEQ multiplex PCR; TCRdb has only the in-frame clones, and not every one. This table holds more than 140,000 clones, about 91% found once. Of note for this clone: Its antigen is currently unknown.

Specimen: peripheral blood, collected on day 0 of MenACWY control vaccination. The receptor comes from an adult in good health.

CDR3 nucleotides: TGCGCCAGCAGCTTAGTCGTCGGTATTAGCACAGATACGCAGTATTTT. This translates into CASSLVVGISTDTQYF. The chain combines TRBV5-1 with TRBJ2-3; D unresolved. The CDR3 has 16 residues. CDR1 is SGHRS and CDR2 is YFSETQ in the germline V gene. V shed 2 bases and J shed 0 bases, with 13 bases lying between them. The full variable domain, rest sourced from reference TRBV5-1 and TRBJ2-3, is KAGVTQTPRYLIKTRGQQVTLSCSPISGHRSVSWYQQTPGQGLQFLFEYFSETQRNKGNFPGRFSGRQFSNSRSEMNVSTLELGDSALYLCASSLVVGISTDTQYFGPGTRLTVL.